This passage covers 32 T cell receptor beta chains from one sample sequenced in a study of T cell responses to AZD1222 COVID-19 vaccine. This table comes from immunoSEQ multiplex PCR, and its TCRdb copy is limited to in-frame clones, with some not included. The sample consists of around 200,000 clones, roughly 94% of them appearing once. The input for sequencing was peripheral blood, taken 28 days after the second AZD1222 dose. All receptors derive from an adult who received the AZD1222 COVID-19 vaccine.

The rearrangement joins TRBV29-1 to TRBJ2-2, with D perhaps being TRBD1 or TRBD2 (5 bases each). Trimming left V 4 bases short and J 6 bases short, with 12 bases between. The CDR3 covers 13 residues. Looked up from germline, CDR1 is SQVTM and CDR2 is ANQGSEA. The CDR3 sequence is CSVGRGEAGELFF. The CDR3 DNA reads TGCAGCGTTGGACGAGGGGAAGCCGGGGAGCTGTTTTTT.

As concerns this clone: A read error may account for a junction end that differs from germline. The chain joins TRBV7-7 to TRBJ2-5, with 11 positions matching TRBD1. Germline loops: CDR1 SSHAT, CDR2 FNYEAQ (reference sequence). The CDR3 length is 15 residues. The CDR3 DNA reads TGTGCTAGCAGCCCTGGGACAGGGGGAGTGGAGACCCAGTACTTC. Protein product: CASSPGTGGVETQYF.

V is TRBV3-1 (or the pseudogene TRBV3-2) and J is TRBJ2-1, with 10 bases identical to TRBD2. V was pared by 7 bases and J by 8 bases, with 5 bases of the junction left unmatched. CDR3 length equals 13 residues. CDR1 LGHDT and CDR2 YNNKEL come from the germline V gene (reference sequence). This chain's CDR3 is CASTSGRADEQFF. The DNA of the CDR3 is TGTGCCAGCACCAGCGGGAGGGCGGATGAGCAGTTCTTC.

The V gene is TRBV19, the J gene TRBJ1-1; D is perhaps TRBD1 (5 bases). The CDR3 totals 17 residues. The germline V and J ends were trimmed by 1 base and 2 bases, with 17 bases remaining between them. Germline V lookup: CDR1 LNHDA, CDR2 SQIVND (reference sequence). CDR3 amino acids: CASSIGGAARKNTEAFF. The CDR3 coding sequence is TGTGCCAGTAGTATAGGAGGGGCCGCGAGGAAAAACACTGAAGCTTTCTTT.

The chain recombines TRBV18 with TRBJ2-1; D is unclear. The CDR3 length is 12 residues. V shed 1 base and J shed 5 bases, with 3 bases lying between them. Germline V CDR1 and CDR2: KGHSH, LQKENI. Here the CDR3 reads CASSPQNNEQFF. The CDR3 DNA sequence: TGTGCCAGCTCACCACAAAACAATGAGCAGTTCTTC.

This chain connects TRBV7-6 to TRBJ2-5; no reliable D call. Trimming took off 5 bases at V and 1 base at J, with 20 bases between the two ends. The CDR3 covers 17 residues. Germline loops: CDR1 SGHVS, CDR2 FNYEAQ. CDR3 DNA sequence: TGTGCCAGCAGCGAACTTGGCACCATCACCCTCCAAGAGACCCAGTACTTC. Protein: CASSELGTITLQETQYF.

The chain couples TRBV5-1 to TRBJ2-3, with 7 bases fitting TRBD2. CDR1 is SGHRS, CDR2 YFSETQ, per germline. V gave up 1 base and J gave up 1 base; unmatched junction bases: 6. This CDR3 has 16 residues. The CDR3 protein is CASSLRPSGGTDTQYF. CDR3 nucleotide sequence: TGCGCCAGCAGCTTGCGGCCTAGCGGAGGCACAGATACGCAGTATTTT.

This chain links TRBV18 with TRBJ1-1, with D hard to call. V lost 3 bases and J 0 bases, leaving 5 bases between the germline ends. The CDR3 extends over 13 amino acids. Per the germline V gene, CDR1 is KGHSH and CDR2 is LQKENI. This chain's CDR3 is CASSPAVNTEAFF. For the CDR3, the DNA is TGTGCCAGCTCACCGGCAGTGAACACTGAAGCTTTCTTT.

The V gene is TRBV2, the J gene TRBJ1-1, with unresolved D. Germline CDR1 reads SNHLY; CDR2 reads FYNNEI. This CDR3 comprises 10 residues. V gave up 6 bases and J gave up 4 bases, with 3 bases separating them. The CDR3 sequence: CASRGTEAFF. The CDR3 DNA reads TGTGCCAGCAGGGGCACTGAAGCTTTCTTT.

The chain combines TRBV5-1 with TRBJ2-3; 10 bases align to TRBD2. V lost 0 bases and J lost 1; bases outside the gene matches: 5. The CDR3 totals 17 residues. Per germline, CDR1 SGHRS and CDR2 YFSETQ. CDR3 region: CASSLDSGGAGTDTQYF. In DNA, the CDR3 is TGCGCCAGCAGCTTGGACAGCGGGGGGGCGGGCACAGATACGCAGTATTTT.

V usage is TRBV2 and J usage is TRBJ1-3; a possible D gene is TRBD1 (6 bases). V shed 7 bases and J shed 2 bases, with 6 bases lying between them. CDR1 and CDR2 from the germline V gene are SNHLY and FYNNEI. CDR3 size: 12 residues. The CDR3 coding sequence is TGTGCCAGCAAGGGGGCTGGAAACACCATATATTTT. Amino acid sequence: CASKGAGNTIYF.

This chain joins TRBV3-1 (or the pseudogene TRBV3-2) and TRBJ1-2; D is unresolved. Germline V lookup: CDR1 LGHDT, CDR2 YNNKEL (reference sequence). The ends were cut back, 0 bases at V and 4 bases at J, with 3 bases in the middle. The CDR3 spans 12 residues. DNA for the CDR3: TGTGCCAGCAGCCAAGATGGCTATGGCTACACCTTC. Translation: CASSQDGYGYTF.

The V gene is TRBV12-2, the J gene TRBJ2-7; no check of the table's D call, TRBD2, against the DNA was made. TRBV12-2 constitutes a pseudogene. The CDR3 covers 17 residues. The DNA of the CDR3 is TGTGCAAGTCGCCGTACTACCCCGGGACTAGCGGGCTACGAGCAGTACTTC. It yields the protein CASRRTTPGLAGYEQYF.

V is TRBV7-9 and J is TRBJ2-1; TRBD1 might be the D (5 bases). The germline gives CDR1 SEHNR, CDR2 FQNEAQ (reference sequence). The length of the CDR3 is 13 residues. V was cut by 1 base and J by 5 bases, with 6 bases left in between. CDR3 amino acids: CASSLGQNNEQFF. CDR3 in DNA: TGTGCCAGCAGCTTAGGACAGAACAATGAGCAGTTCTTC.

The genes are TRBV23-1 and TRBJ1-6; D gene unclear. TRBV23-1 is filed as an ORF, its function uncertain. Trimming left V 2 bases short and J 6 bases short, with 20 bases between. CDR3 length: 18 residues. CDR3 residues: CASSQEKPDGRTNSPLHF. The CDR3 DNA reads TGCGCCAGCAGTCAAGAAAAGCCGGACGGAAGAACTAATTCACCCCTCCACTTT.

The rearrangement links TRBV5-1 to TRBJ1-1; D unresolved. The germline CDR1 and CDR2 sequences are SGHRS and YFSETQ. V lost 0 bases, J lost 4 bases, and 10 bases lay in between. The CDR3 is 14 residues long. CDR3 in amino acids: CASSLVPPGTEAFF. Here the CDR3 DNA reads TGCGCCAGCAGCTTGGTCCCTCCGGGCACTGAAGCTTTCTTT.

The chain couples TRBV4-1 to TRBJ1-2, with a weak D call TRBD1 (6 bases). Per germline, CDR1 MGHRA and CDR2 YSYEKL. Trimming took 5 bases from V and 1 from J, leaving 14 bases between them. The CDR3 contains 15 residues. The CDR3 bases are TGCGCCAGCAGCGATCCAGGGGCGGGTAACTATGGCTACACCTTC. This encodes CASSDPGAGNYGYTF.

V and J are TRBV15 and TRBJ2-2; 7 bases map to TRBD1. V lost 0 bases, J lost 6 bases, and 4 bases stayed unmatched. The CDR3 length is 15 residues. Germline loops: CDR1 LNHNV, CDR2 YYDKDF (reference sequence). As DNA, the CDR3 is TGTGCCACCAGCAGAGATTGGCAGGGGGCCGGGGAGCTGTTTTTT. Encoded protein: CATSRDWQGAGELFF.

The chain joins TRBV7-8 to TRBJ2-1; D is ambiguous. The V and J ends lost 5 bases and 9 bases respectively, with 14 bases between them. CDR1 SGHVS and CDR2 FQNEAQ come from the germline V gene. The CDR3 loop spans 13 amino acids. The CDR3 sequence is CASSHGPVAEQFF. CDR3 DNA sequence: TGTGCCAGCAGCCACGGCCCGGTCGCTGAGCAGTTCTTC.

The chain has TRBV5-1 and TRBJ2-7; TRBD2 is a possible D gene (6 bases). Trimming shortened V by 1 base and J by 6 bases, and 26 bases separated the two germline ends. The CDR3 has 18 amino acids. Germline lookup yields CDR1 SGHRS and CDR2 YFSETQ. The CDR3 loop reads CASSLSRLSTVGGSEQYF. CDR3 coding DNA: TGCGCCAGCAGCTTGAGTAGATTAAGTACGGTGGGAGGCTCCGAGCAGTACTTC.

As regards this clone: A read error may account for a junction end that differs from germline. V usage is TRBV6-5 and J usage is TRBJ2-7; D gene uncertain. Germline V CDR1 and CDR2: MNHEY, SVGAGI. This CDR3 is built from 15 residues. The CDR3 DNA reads TGTGCCAGCAAGTCGAACCTCAGCCCCTCTTACGAGCAGTGCTTC. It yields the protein CASKSNLSPSYEQCF.

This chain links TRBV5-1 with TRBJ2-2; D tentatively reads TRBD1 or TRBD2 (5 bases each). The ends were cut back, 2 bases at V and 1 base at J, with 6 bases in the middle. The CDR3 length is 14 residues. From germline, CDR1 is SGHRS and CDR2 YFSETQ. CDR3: CASSFGGNTGELFF. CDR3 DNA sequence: TGCGCCAGCAGCTTTGGGGGGAACACCGGGGAGCTGTTTTTT.

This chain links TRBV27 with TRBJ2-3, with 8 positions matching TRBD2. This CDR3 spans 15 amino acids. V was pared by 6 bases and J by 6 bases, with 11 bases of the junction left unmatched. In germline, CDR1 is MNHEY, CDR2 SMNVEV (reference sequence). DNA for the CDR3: TGTGCCAGCAGGGGACTAGTTTCCAGTTGGGATACGCAGTATTTT. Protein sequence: CASRGLVSSWDTQYF.

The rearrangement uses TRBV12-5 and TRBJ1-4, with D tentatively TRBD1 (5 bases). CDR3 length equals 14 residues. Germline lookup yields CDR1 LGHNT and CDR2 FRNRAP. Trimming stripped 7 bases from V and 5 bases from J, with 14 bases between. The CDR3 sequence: CASARGNGNEKLFF. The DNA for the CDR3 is TGTGCTAGTGCCCGGGGGAACGGAAATGAAAAACTGTTTTTT.

The CDR3 loop reads CASSFQPTGSSNYGYTF. Here the CDR3 DNA reads TGTGCCAGCAGCTTTCAACCCACAGGTTCTTCTAACTATGGCTACACCTTC. This chain connects TRBV5-5 to TRBJ1-2; D is perhaps TRBD1 (5 bases). Germline CDR1 reads SGHKS; CDR2 reads YYEKEE (reference sequence). CDR3 length: 17 amino acids. Trimming pared 2 bases from V and 0 bases from J, leaving 17 bases between.

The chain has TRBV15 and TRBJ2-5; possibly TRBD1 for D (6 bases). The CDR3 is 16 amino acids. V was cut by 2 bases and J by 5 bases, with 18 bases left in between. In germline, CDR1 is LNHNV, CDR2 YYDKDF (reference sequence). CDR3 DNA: TGTGCCACCAGCAGATTAACAGGGACCCTCGGGGAGACCCAGTACTTC. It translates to CATSRLTGTLGETQYF.

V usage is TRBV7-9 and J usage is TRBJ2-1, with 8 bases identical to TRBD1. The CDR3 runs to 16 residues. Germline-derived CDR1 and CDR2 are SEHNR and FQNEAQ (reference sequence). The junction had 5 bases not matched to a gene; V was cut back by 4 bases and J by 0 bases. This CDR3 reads CASSSPTGDSYNEQFF. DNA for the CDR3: TGTGCCAGCAGCTCTCCGACAGGGGACTCCTACAATGAGCAGTTCTTC.

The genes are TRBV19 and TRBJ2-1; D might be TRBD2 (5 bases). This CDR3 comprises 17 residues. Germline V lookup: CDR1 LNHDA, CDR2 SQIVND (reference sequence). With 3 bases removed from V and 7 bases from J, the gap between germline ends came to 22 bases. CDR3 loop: CASSMTRVWLSQNEQFF. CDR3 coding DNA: TGTGCCAGTAGTATGACGCGGGTATGGCTCTCGCAAAATGAGCAGTTCTTC.

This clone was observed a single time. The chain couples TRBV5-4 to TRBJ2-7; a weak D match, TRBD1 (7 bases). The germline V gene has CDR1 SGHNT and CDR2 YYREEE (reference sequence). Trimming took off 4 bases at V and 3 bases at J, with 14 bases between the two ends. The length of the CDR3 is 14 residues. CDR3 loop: CASSGRTGLYEQYF. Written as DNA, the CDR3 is TGTGCCAGCAGCGGGAGGACAGGACTCTACGAGCAGTACTTC.

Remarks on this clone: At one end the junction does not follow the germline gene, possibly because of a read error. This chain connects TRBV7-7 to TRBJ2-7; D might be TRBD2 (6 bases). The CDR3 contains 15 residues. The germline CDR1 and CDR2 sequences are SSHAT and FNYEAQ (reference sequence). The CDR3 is CASSWAAGSSYEQYF. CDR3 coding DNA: TGTGCTAGCAGCTGGGCGGCGGGGAGCTCCTACGAGCAGTACTTC.

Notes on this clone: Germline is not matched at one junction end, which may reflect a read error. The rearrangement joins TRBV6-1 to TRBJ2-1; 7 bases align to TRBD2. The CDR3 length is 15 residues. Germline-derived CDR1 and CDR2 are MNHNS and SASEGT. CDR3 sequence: CASSKAGSSYNEQFF. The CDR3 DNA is TGTGCCAGCAGTAAAGCGGGGAGCTCCTACAATGAGCAGTTCTTC.

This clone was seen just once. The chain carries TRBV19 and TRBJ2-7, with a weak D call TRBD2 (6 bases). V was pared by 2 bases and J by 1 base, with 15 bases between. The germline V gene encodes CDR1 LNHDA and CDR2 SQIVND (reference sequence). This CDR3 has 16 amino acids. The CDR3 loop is CASSIYGGVLSYEQYF. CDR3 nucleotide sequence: TGTGCCAGTAGTATATACGGCGGGGTATTGTCCTACGAGCAGTACTTC.